This T cell receptor (beta chain) was sequenced for a study of cytomegalovirus exposure and HLA in healthy donors. Overall study results and limits: Associated with cytomegalovirus, according to the listing, were approximately 160 TCR beta chains. Analyzed later, most CMV-associated TCR beta chains appeared HLA-restricted. In most subjects, TCR beta sequences reportedly gave accurate predictions of HLA-A and HLA-B alleles.

Points on this clone: Its specificity is not known.

CDR3 length equals 15 residues. CDR1 and CDR2 from the germline V gene are SEHNR and FQNEAQ (reference sequence). V shed 6 bases and J shed 7 bases, with 18 bases lying between them. 13 Jbeta primers and 60 Vbeta primers were used for the PCR. Repertoires were generated with immunoSEQ multiplex PCR, while TCRdb's copy carries only in-frame clones and drops some. Listed are 120,000 to 150,000 clones; roughly 2.7% falls within the top ten. This TCR was sampled from a man aged 35-49 years in good health and CMV-seronegative. The J gene is TRBJ1-4, the V gene TRBV7-9; D not certain. Material: PBMCs. CDR3: CASSKGGSPAEKLFF. The CDR3 DNA reads TGTGCCAGCAGTAAAGGAGGAAGCCCAGCTGAAAAACTGTTTTTT. Full variable domain (rest looked up from reference TRBV7-9 and TRBJ1-4): DTGVSQNPRHKITKRGQNVTFRCDPISEHNRLYWYRQTLGQGPEFLTYFQNEAQLEKSRLLSDRFSAERPKGSFSTLEIQRTEQGDSAMYLCASSKGGSPAEKLFFGSGTQLSVL.